This T cell receptor (beta chain) was documented in a study of OX40 agonist ivuxolimab in advanced cancers. About the research overall: At doses from 0.01 to 10 mg/kg, patients were given intravenous ivuxolimab every 2 weeks.

Study observations and caveats: Partial responders dosed at 0.1-3.0 mg/kg displayed clonal expansion ranking among the lowest.

In the case of this clone: Its antigen is still unknown.

This CDR3 is built from 13 residues. V lost 7 bases, J lost 5 bases, and 15 bases lay in between. Germline V gene lookup returns CDR1 SEHNR and CDR2 FQNEAQ (reference sequence). Measured with immunoSEQ multiplex PCR; TCRdb has only the in-frame clones, and not every one. The data contain about 28,000 clones, roughly 86% of them singletons. Sequencing used CD4+ or CD8+ T cells sorted from blood, obtained in a trial of the OX40 agonist ivuxolimab. V usage is TRBV7-9 and J usage is TRBJ2-7, with a possible D match to TRBD1 (6 bases). This TCR was sampled from an adult with an advanced solid tumor such as melanoma, head and neck, liver or kidney cancer. CDR3 residues: CASTRAGGHEQYF. For the CDR3, the DNA is TGTGCCAGCACCAGAGCTGGGGGCCACGAGCAGTACTTC.